Listed below are T cell receptor beta chains from one sample, sequenced in a study of T cell repertoires in cytomegalovirus infection. MiXCR was run by TCRdb on the reads, yielding one entry per CDR3 protein. The table lists around 180,000 distinct CDR3 sequences, roughly a fifth of them singletons, with around 3.1% in the top ten. Input material: PBMCs. The source is a human donor in good health (CMV status not recorded). Some clones in this sample may be carry-over from other donors' samples. The CDR3 runs from the conserved cysteine through the conserved F or W. A D gene is named only where the DNA matches it firmly. For some rows the clone size is stated as once, few or many, or as a class when expanded; others skip it.

V: TRBV19; length: 16; J: TRBJ2-1; size: few; D: TRBD2; DNA: TGTGCCAGTAGCCAGAAGCGGGAGTATGGGTACAATGAGCAGTTCTTC; CDR3: CASSQKREYGYNEQFF
V: TRBV5-1; length: 18; J: TRBJ2-1; size: NA; D: TRBD2; DNA: TGCGCCAGCAGACAAGGACTAGCGGGAGGGCGTTCCTACAATGAGCAGTTCTTC; CDR3: CASRQGLAGGRSYNEQFF
V: TRBV6-2/TRBV6-3; length: 14; J: TRBJ2-7; size: few; D: NA; DNA: TGTGCCAGCAGTTACTGGTCAGTTCCCTACGAGCAGTACTTC; CDR3: CASSYWSVPYEQYF
V: TRBV6-1; length: 13; J: TRBJ1-1; size: many; D: NA; DNA: TGTGCCAGCAAAGTTTCAGCGAACACTGAAGCTTTCTTT; CDR3: CASKVSANTEAFF
V: TRBV7-2; length: 15; J: TRBJ1-1; size: many; D: NA; DNA: TGTGCCAGCAGCATACAACCTAGGCGGAACACTGAAGCTTTCTTT; CDR3: CASSIQPRRNTEAFF
V: TRBV12-3/TRBV12-4; length: 15; J: TRBJ2-1; size: few; D: TRBD2; DNA: TGTGCCAGCACCCCCAGCGGGGGGGTCTACAATGAGCAGTTCTTC; CDR3: CASTPSGGVYNEQFF
V: TRBV12-3/TRBV12-4; length: 14; J: TRBJ2-2; size: NA; D: NA; DNA: TGTGCCAGCAGGGCGACAGACAACACCGGGGAGCTGTTTTTT; CDR3: CASRATDNTGELFF
V: TRBV5-1; length: 14; J: TRBJ1-1; size: few; D: NA; DNA: TGCGCCAGCAGGGGGATAGGGGGAAACACTGAAGCTTTCTTT; CDR3: CASRGIGGNTEAFF
V: TRBV27; length: 16; J: TRBJ2-6; size: NA; D: NA; DNA: TGTGCCAGCAGCATGACGTCGTTGTCTGGGGCCAACGTCCTGACTTTC; CDR3: CASSMTSLSGANVLTF
V: TRBV29-1; length: 14; J: TRBJ2-7; size: NA; D: TRBD2; DNA: TGCAGCGTTCTGATGGTAGGGGAGGGCTACGAGCAGTACTTC; CDR3: CSVLMVGEGYEQYF
V: TRBV28; length: 19; J: TRBJ2-1; size: NA; D: TRBD2; DNA: TGTGCCAGCAGGTCACGTCTGGTAATCGGGAGGGGACTCGGGAATGAGCAGTTCTTC; CDR3: CASRSRLVIGRGLGNEQFF
V: TRBV7-9; length: 14; J: TRBJ1-4; size: NA; D: TRBD1; DNA: TGTGCCAGCAGCGTCGACAGGGGGGCGGTAAAACTGTTTTTT; CDR3: CASSVDRGAVKLFF
V: TRBV7-2; length: 16; J: TRBJ1-5; size: many; D: NA; DNA: TGTGCCAGCAGCCTAGGTGGGGGTTATAGCAATCAGCCCCAGCATTTT; CDR3: CASSLGGGYSNQPQHF
V: TRBV19; length: 16; J: TRBJ2-3; size: NA; D: TRBD1; DNA: TGTGCCAGTAGAATAGACAGGGGGCCCGCAGGAGATACGCAGTATTTT; CDR3: CASRIDRGPAGDTQYF
V: TRBV12-3/TRBV12-4; length: 13; J: TRBJ2-1; size: many; D: NA; DNA: TGTGCCGGGGGGATACTGACCTACAATGAGCAGTTCTTC; CDR3: CAGGILTYNEQFF
V: TRBV28; length: 17; J: TRBJ2-5; size: few; D: TRBD1; DNA: TGTGCCAGCAGTTTATTTCAGGGGGCAGGTCAAAAGGAGACCCAGTACTTC; CDR3: CASSLFQGAGQKETQYF
V: TRBV5-1; length: 15; J: TRBJ2-2; size: few; D: TRBD2; DNA: TGCGCCAGCAGCTCTGGACTAGTCGTCACCGGGGAGCTGTTTTTT; CDR3: CASSSGLVVTGELFF
V: TRBV6-5; length: 12; J: TRBJ1-2; size: NA; D: NA; DNA: TGTGCCAGCCAGGGGAACGACTATGGCTACACCTTC; CDR3: CASQGNDYGYTF
V: TRBV7-8; length: 15; J: TRBJ2-3; size: many; D: NA; DNA: TGTGCCAGCAGCTTGACGTGGGCGAGCACAGATACGCAGTATTTT; CDR3: CASSLTWASTDTQYF
V: TRBV7-2; length: 15; J: TRBJ1-4; size: many; D: NA; DNA: TGTGCCAGCAGCTTAGAGAGGACTTTAAATGAAAAACTGTTTTTT; CDR3: CASSLERTLNEKLFF
V: TRBV7-9; length: 14; J: TRBJ2-7; size: NA; D: NA; DNA: TGTGCCAGCAGCCAACACCCCTCAAGCTACGAGCAGTACTTC; CDR3: CASSQHPSSYEQYF
V: TRBV10-3; length: 16; J: TRBJ1-5; size: few; D: NA; DNA: TGTGCCATCAGTGAGTCGAAGGGACCCACGACTCAGCCCCAGCATTTT; CDR3: CAISESKGPTTQPQHF
V: TRBV29-1; length: 14; J: TRBJ1-3; size: few; D: TRBD1; DNA: TGCAGCGTTGAAGGTGACAGGGTTGGAAACACCATATATTTT; CDR3: CSVEGDRVGNTIYF
V: TRBV11-2; length: 15; J: TRBJ2-1; size: few; D: NA; DNA: TGTGCCAGCAGCTTAGAACCAGGGACCTACAATGAGCAGTTCTTC; CDR3: CASSLEPGTYNEQFF
V: TRBV20-1; length: 15; J: TRBJ2-3; size: NA; D: TRBD2; DNA: TGCAGTGCTAGACCAATAGCGGGAAGGACAGATACGCAGTATTTT; CDR3: CSARPIAGRTDTQYF
V: TRBV7-9; length: 15; J: TRBJ2-2; size: NA; D: TRBD1; DNA: TGTGCCAGCAGCCTGGAAAGGGGGCCTAACGGGGAGCTGTTTTTT; CDR3: CASSLERGPNGELFF
V: TRBV6-5; length: 15; J: TRBJ1-2; size: NA; D: NA; DNA: TGTGCCAGCAGTGCCGGGGGGGGCAAGAGCTATGGCTACACCTTC; CDR3: CASSAGGGKSYGYTF
V: TRBV19; length: 15; J: TRBJ2-1; size: few; D: TRBD2; DNA: TGTGCCAGTAGTGCTGGACTAGCGGGAGGGAGGGTGCAGTTCTTC; CDR3: CASSAGLAGGRVQFF
V: TRBV28; length: 14; J: TRBJ1-2; size: few; D: NA; DNA: TGTGCCAGCAGTTTATCACCGGGTCTCGATGGCTACACCTTC; CDR3: CASSLSPGLDGYTF
V: TRBV6-5; length: 13; J: TRBJ2-7; size: NA; D: TRBD1; DNA: TGTGCCAGCAGTCTACAGGGGGCTAACGAGCAGTACTTC; CDR3: CASSLQGANEQYF
V: TRBV19; length: 12; J: TRBJ2-2; size: NA; D: NA; DNA: TGTGCCAGTAGTATCCGCACCGGGGAGCTGTTTTTT; CDR3: CASSIRTGELFF
V: TRBV7-2; length: 15; J: TRBJ2-7; size: many; D: TRBD2; DNA: TGTGCCAGCAGCTTACTAGCGGGAGGACCTAACGAGCAGTACTTC; CDR3: CASSLLAGGPNEQYF
V: TRBV5-1; length: 15; J: TRBJ1-3; size: few; D: NA; DNA: TGCGCCAGCAGCTTGACCTTAGGAGCTGGAAACACCATATATTTT; CDR3: CASSLTLGAGNTIYF
V: TRBV7-9; length: 16; J: TRBJ2-1; size: few; D: NA; DNA: TGTGCCAGCAGCTTGCCATACAGGATTTACGACAATGAGCAGTTCTTC; CDR3: CASSLPYRIYDNEQFF
V: TRBV6-2/TRBV6-3; length: 14; J: TRBJ2-7; size: many; D: NA; DNA: TGTGCCAGCAGTCCGTGGACAGAAATTTACGAGCAGTACTTC; CDR3: CASSPWTEIYEQYF